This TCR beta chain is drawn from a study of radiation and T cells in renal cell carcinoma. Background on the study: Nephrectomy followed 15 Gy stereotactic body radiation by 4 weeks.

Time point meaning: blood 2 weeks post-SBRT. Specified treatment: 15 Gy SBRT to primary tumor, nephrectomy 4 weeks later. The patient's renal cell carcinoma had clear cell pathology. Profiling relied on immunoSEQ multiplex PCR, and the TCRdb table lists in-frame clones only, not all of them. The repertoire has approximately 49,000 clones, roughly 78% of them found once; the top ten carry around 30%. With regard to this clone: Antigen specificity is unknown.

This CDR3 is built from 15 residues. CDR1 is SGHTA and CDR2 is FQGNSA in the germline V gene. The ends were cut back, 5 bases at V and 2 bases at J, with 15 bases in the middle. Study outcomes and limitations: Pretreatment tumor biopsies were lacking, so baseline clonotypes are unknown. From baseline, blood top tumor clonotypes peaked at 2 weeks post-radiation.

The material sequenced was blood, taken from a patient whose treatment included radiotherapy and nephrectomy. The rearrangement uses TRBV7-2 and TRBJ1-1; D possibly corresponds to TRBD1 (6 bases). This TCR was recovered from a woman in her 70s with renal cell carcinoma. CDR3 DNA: TGTGCCAGCAGCCCCAGCTCGGGACACAACACTGAAGCTTTCTTT. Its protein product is CASSPSSGHNTEAFF.